This TCR beta chain was documented in a study of neurological immune-mediated disorders. Study results and caveats: None of the CDR3 amino acid sequences of expanded clones recurred across subjects, suggesting private repertoires in all groups.

In each sequencing run, over 170 million TCR-beta sequences were generated from 15-18 subjects. TCRdb re-derived calls from the 5' RACE reads in MiXCR, one entry per CDR3 protein. This table holds some 87,000 distinct CDR3 sequences, 13% found once. The CDR3 has 13 amino acids. Germline V CDR1 and CDR2: MDHEN, SYDVKM. The trim removed 6 bases at V and 0 bases at J, leaving 2 bases unmatched. This clonotype was seen at least ten times. Its antigen is unknown. Time point meaning: longitudinal time-point 2. 2 million PBMCs stored at -80 C were the source of the unsorted libraries. V usage is TRBV28 and J usage is TRBJ2-7, with 7 bases identical to TRBD1. The clonotype originates from a female donor with HTLV-1-associated myelopathy (HAM/TSP). Material: PBMCs. CDR3 sequence reads: CASRGTVSYEQYF. CDR3 nucleotide sequence: TGTGCCAGCAGGGGGACAGTCTCCTACGAGCAGTACTTC. Based on the CDR3 plus reference TRBV28 and TRBJ2-7, the full variable domain is DVKVTQSSRYLVKRTGEKVFLECVQDMDHENMFWYRQDPGLGLRLIYFSYDVKMKEKGDIPEGYSVSREKKERFSLILESASTNQTSMYLCASRGTVSYEQYFGPGTRLTVT.